This T cell receptor (beta chain) originates from a study of T cells in Graves' hyperthyroidism and ophthalmopathy. For the study at large: The initial diagnosis was the point when peripheral blood was collected, ahead of any treatment.

This CDR3 has 18 residues. Germline V gene sequence: CDR1 SGHKS, CDR2 YYEKEE (reference sequence). With 0 bases clipped from V and 1 base from J, the junction kept 5 bases outside the gene matches. This clonotype was detected a few times. The target antigen is unknown. Lactation, pregnancy, other autoimmune disease or uncontrolled infection excluded patients. Diagnosis rested on symptoms, serum thyroxine and TRAb, thyroid ultrasound, and orbital computed tomography. Researchers amplified the TCR beta CDR3 regions from RNA transcripts. First-round RT-PCR of the TCR CDR3 relied on the HTBI primer set. Each CDR3 protein is one row after TCRdb ran MiXCR on the multiplex PCR reads. The sample gives hundreds of thousands of distinct CDR3 sequences, 14% to 15% of which show up once; roughly 13% is in the top ten. Regarding the study as a whole: In the blood, most expanded thyroid clonotypes above 0.001 appeared as well.

The genes are TRBV5-5 and TRBJ2-2, with 11 bases lining up with TRBD1. This sequence originates from a man younger than 35 with Graves' ophthalmopathy. The sample was blood. The CDR3 loop is CASSLVDRGPQNTGELFF. CDR3 sequence (DNA): TGTGCCAGCAGCTTGGTGGACAGGGGGCCACAGAACACCGGGGAGCTGTTTTTT.